The 12 T cell receptor beta chains listed next were all sequenced from one sample in a study of blood T cell repertoires in COVID-19. Using immunoSEQ multiplex PCR, the repertoire was profiled, and TCRdb retains in-frame clones only, with some absent. Of some 200,000 clones listed, under 90% are singletons. Sequencing was done on a sample of peripheral blood. The receptors stem from a man aged 30 to 45 with active or convalescent COVID-19.

This clone was detected only a few times. The chain joins TRBV25-1 to TRBJ1-4; a weak D match, TRBD1 (5 bases). Germline CDR1 and CDR2: MGHDK and SYGVNS. This CDR3 contains 13 residues. V lost 11 bases and J lost 2, with 12 bases in between. The CDR3 bases are TGTGCCGGAAGGGGCAGTACTAATGAAAAACTGTTTTTT. This sequence encodes CAGRGSTNEKLFF.

The V call is TRBV3-1 (or the pseudogene TRBV3-2), the J call TRBJ1-2; the match to TRBD1 covers 9 bases. Trimming cost V 2 bases and J 6 bases; bases outside gene matches: 4. In germline, CDR1 is LGHDT, CDR2 YNNKEL (reference sequence). The CDR3 consists of 14 residues. CDR3 coding DNA: TGTGCCAGCAGCCAACAACAGGGGGCGGATGGCTACACCTTC. Amino acids: CASSQQQGADGYTF.

The chain is built from TRBV9 and TRBJ2-3, with 11 bases that match TRBD2. The CDR3 is made up of 15 amino acids. The germline CDR1 and CDR2 sequences are SGDLS and YYNGEE. V was clipped by 3 bases and J by 6 bases; unmatched bases: 6. The chain's CDR3 is CASSAIAGGLDTQYF. CDR3 in DNA: TGTGCCAGCAGCGCAATAGCGGGAGGGCTGGATACGCAGTATTTT. Filled out from reference TRBV9 and TRBJ2-3, the complete variable domain reads DSGVTQTPKHLITATGQRVTLRCSPRSGDLSVYWYQQSLDQGLQFLIQYYNGEERAKGNILERFSAQQFPDLHSELNLSSLELGDSALYFCASSAIAGGLDTQYFGPGTRLTVL.

This chain connects TRBV13 to TRBJ2-4; 7 bases line up with TRBD2. CDR1 PRHDT and CDR2 FYEKMQ come from the germline V gene (reference sequence). CDR3 size: 14 residues. Trimming removed 3 bases from V and 7 bases from J; junction bases left unmatched: 6. Here the CDR3 DNA reads TGTGCCAGCAGCTTGTGGGAGGGAGTTAACATTCAGTACTTC. This translates into CASSLWEGVNIQYF.

The J gene is TRBJ2-2, the V gene TRBV7-9; 10 nucleotides align to TRBD1. Unmatched junction bases numbered 3, after V lost 0 bases and J lost 5 bases. Germline V CDR1 and CDR2: SEHNR, FQNEAQ (reference sequence). CDR3 length: 16 residues. The chain's CDR3 is CASSLAGQGPTGELFF. CDR3 sequence (DNA): TGTGCCAGCAGCTTAGCGGGACAGGGGCCGACCGGGGAGCTGTTTTTT. The entire variable domain, with the rest obtained from reference TRBV7-9 and TRBJ2-2, is as follows: DTGVSQNPRHKITKRGQNVTFRCDPISEHNRLYWYRQTLGQGPEFLTYFQNEAQLEKSRLLSDRFSAERPKGSFSTLEIQRTEQGDSAMYLCASSLAGQGPTGELFFGEGSRLTVL.

CDR3 DNA sequence: TGTGCCAGCAGTTTATCGAGGGTCCCCTTGTTGGACTACGAGCAGTACGTC. Its translation: CASSLSRVPLLDYEQYV. The chain combines TRBV28 with TRBJ2-7; weak D call: TRBD2 (5 bases). The CDR3 has 17 amino acids. From germline, CDR1 is MDHEN and CDR2 SYDVKM. The V gene lost 1 base and the J gene lost 3 bases, with 19 bases spanning the gap.

The chain recombines TRBV3-1 (or the pseudogene TRBV3-2) with TRBJ1-1; perhaps TRBD1 as D (6 bases). With 3 bases removed from V and 4 bases from J, the gap between germline ends came to 15 bases. The CDR3 is 15 amino acids. Germline V gene sequence: CDR1 LGHDT, CDR2 YNNKEL (reference sequence). The CDR3 bases are TGTGCCAGCAGCCAGGGGTTACAGGGTCGCACTGAAGCTTTCTTT. Translated: CASSQGLQGRTEAFF.

The chain employs TRBV6-6 and TRBJ1-1, with 9 bases lining up with TRBD1. This CDR3 comprises 16 residues. Trimming took 6 bases from V and 6 from J; bases not matched to a gene: 14. Germline-derived CDR1 and CDR2 are MNHNY and SVGAGI (reference sequence). In DNA form, the CDR3 reads TGTGCCAGCAGCTCCCCGGGACAGGGAAGAGCCGCTGAAGCTTTCTTT. This translates into CASSSPGQGRAAEAFF.

This chain links TRBV5-1 with TRBJ2-3; TRBD1 agrees at 9 bases. Unmatched junction bases numbered 9, after V lost 2 bases and J lost 2 bases. CDR3 length equals 17 residues. CDR1 is SGHRS and CDR2 is YFSETQ in the germline V gene. The CDR3 nucleotides are TGCGCCAGCAGCTTAGACCTCCGGGACAGGGACACAGATACGCAGTATTTT. Translating gives CASSLDLRDRDTDTQYF.

The chain is built from TRBV10-3 and TRBJ2-1, with D perhaps matching TRBD2 (6 bases). Germline CDR1 ENHRY, CDR2 SYGVKD. CDR3 length: 12 residues. Trimming removed 10 bases at V and 5 bases at J, with 12 bases between. The CDR3 loop reads CATGLENNEQFF. The CDR3 nucleotides are TGTGCCACGGGACTTGAAAACAATGAGCAGTTCTTC.

The chain has TRBV11-3 and TRBJ2-1; D is unresolved. The CDR3 is made up of 16 amino acids. Germline CDR1 SGHNT, CDR2 YENEEA. V was pared by 1 base and J by 7 bases, with 17 bases between. CDR3 DNA sequence: TGTGCCAGCAGCTTAGCGCAGCGCACCTCTCGGAATGAGCAGTTCTTC. Its protein product is CASSLAQRTSRNEQFF.

The gene calls are TRBV5-4 and TRBJ2-5, with 11 positions matching TRBD2. Trimming at V came to 3 bases and at J to 7 bases, leaving 8 bases not matched to a gene. Germline lookup yields CDR1 SGHNT and CDR2 YYREEE (reference sequence). There are 15 residues in the CDR3. The CDR3 nucleotides read TGTGCCAGCAGCTCGGAACTAGCGGGGGAAGGGACCCAGTACTTC. This translates into CASSSELAGEGTQYF.